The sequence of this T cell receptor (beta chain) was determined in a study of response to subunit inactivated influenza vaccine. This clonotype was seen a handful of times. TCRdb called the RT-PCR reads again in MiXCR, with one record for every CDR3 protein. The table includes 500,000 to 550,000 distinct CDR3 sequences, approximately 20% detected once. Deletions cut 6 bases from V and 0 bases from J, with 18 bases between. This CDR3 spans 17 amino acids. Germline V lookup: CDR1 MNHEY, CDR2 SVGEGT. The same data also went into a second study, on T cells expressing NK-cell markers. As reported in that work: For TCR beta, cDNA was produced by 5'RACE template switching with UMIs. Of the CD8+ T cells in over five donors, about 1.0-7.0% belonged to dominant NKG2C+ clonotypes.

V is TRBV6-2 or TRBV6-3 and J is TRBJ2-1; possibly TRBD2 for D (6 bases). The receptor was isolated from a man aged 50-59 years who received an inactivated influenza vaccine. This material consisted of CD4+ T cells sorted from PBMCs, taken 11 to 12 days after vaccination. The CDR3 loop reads CASSYTRGGSSYNEQFF. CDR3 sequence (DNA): TGTGCCAGCAGCTACACACGTGGAGGGAGCTCCTACAATGAGCAGTTCTTC.